These 22 T cell receptor beta chains came from one sample sequenced in a study of cytomegalovirus exposure and HLA in healthy donors. The PCR had 60 Vbeta and 13 Jbeta primers. The protocol was immunoSEQ multiplex PCR, while the TCRdb copy is restricted to in-frame clones and leaves out a portion. In the table there are about 150,000 clones, 70% to 90% of which are singletons. Material for sequencing was PBMCs. These receptors came from a woman aged 18-30 years in good health and CMV-seronegative.

The chain links TRBV9 to TRBJ2-3, with 8 bases identical to TRBD2. The CDR3 has 15 residues. The V gene's germline CDR1 is SGDLS and CDR2 YYNGEE. The V and J ends lost 4 bases and 4 bases, in that order; junction bases with no gene match: 8. The CDR3 DNA reads TGTGCCAGCAGCCTAAGCGGGAGAAGGGCAGATACGCAGTATTTT. Protein sequence: CASSLSGRRADTQYF.

The chain carries TRBV7-3 and TRBJ2-1; 10 positions agree with TRBD2. The CDR3 length is 16 residues. J was trimmed by 2 bases and V by 5 bases; bases with no gene match: 6. Germline lookup yields CDR1 SGHTA and CDR2 FQGTGA. As DNA, the CDR3 is TGTGCCAGCAGCCCAACTAGCGGGGCCACCTACAATGAGCAGTTCTTC. It codes for CASSPTSGATYNEQFF.

This clone showed up just once. This chain joins TRBV28 and TRBJ1-4, with a possible D match to TRBD1 (5 bases). The CDR3 is 15 residues long. Germline V gives CDR1 MDHEN, CDR2 SYDVKM. V was cut by 5 bases and J by 8 bases, with 18 bases left in between. In nucleotides, the CDR3 is TGTGCCAGCAGTCCGATCGGGACTTCGTGGGAAAAACTGTTTTTT. Protein: CASSPIGTSWEKLFF.

The V gene is TRBV28, the J gene TRBJ1-5; D gene uncertain. This CDR3 is built from 15 residues. The germline V and J ends were trimmed by 6 bases and 3 bases, with 15 bases remaining between them. Germline CDR1 is MDHEN and CDR2 is SYDVKM. In nucleotides, the CDR3 is TGTGCCAGCAGCCCACGCGGGCAGCCCAATCAGCCCCAGCATTTT. Translation gives CASSPRGQPNQPQHF.

The chain combines TRBV28 with TRBJ2-3; D is unclear. Trimming pared 3 bases from V and 5 bases from J, leaving 3 bases between. CDR3 length: 11 residues. Germline V CDR1 and CDR2: MDHEN, SYDVKM. CDR3: CASSFRDTQYF. CDR3 DNA: TGTGCCAGCAGTTTCAGAGATACGCAGTATTTT.

The CDR3 reads CASRTQLTELFF. The CDR3 DNA is TGCGCCAGCAGGACACAGTTGACCGAACTGTTTTTT. The V and J genes are TRBV5-1 and TRBJ1-4, with D hard to call. The ends were cut back, 5 bases at V and 12 bases at J, with 14 bases in the middle. The CDR3 consists of 12 residues. Germline CDR1 is SGHRS and CDR2 is YFSETQ.

CDR3 nucleotides: TGCAGCGTTGAATTGGCAGGGGGCTTGTTTAACTATGGCTACACCTTC. This encodes CSVELAGGLFNYGYTF. J is TRBJ1-2 and V is TRBV29-1; TRBD1 aligns across 8 bases. Germline V gene data show CDR1 as SQVTM and CDR2 as ANQGSEA. The CDR3 is 16 amino acids. With 2 bases clipped from V and 1 base from J, the junction kept 9 bases outside the gene matches.

The chain joins TRBV7-9 to TRBJ1-4, with 7 bases matching TRBD1. Germline values: CDR1 SEHNR, CDR2 FQNEAQ (reference sequence). The CDR3 loop spans 15 amino acids. V trimming: 1 base; J trimming: 5 bases; junction bases outside the gene matches: 4. Here the CDR3 DNA reads TGTGCCAGCAGCTTAGGACAGGGAATGAATGAAAAACTGTTTTTT. Protein product: CASSLGQGMNEKLFF.

The rearrangement links TRBV27 to TRBJ2-3, with D possibly matching TRBD1 (6 bases). The CDR3 length is 15 residues. V lost 5 bases and J lost 4, with 16 bases in between. Germline V gives CDR1 MNHEY, CDR2 SMNVEV (reference sequence). The CDR3 sequence is CASSHDRYRADTQYF. The CDR3 nucleotides read TGTGCCAGCAGTCACGATCGCTACAGGGCAGATACGCAGTATTTT.

As for this clone: Other DNA sequences within the sample encode an identical CDR3. The chain recombines TRBV28 with TRBJ2-7; D uncertain. The germline V gene encodes CDR1 MDHEN and CDR2 SYDVKM. This CDR3 region has 12 residues. Trimming cost V 5 bases and J 0 bases, with 5 bases left between them. The CDR3 region has the DNA TGTGCCAGCAGTCTCTACTCCTACGAGCAGTACTTC. Its protein product is CASSLYSYEQYF.

The chain uses TRBV30 and TRBJ1-1, with TRBD1 identical over 7 bases. The CDR3 has 12 residues. The germline CDR1 and CDR2 sequences are GTSNPN and SVGIG (reference sequence). V dropped 5 bases and J dropped 4; count of bases not matched to a gene: 4. The CDR3 nucleotides are TGTGCCTGGGGGGACAGAATCACTGAAGCTTTCTTT. As protein: CAWGDRITEAFF.

The rearrangement joins TRBV2 to TRBJ1-2, with D possibly being TRBD1 (6 bases). CDR1 and CDR2 from the germline V gene are SNHLY and FYNNEI. This CDR3 comprises 16 residues. Deletions cut 4 bases from V and 5 bases from J, with 20 bases between. Here the CDR3 reads CASSVEDTGKHYGYTF. The CDR3, as DNA: TGTGCCAGCAGTGTAGAAGATACAGGGAAACATTATGGCTACACCTTC.

The chain uses TRBV11-2 and TRBJ2-3; D is ambiguous. The CDR3 is 15 residues long. Germline values: CDR1 SGHAT, CDR2 FQNNGV. V was shortened by 6 bases and J by 6 bases, with 19 bases between the two germline ends. The CDR3 DNA is TGTGCCAGCAGACTTCCCCCCTCTCGAGCCGATACGCAGTATTTT. Translated, it gives CASRLPPSRADTQYF. Complete variable domain (other parts from reference TRBV11-2 and TRBJ2-3): EAGVAQSPRYKIIEKRQSVAFWCNPISGHATLYWYQQILGQGPKLLIQFQNNGVVDDSQLPKDRFSAERLKGVDSTLKIQPAKLEDSAVYLCASRLPPSRADTQYFGPGTRLTVL.

The chain carries TRBV2 and TRBJ1-2; 7 nucleotides agree with TRBD1. The CDR3 is 13 residues long. From germline, CDR1 is SNHLY and CDR2 FYNNEI. V lost 6 bases, J lost 6 bases, and 7 bases stayed unmatched. In nucleotides, the CDR3 is TGTGCCAGCAGCAGAGAGGGGGCAGATGGCTACACCTTC. Its protein product is CASSREGADGYTF.

The chain has TRBV2 and TRBJ2-1; D is possibly TRBD2 (5 bases). V was trimmed by 7 bases and J by 3 bases, leaving 22 bases between them. The CDR3 has 17 residues. CDR1 is SNHLY and CDR2 is FYNNEI in the germline V gene. The CDR3 sequence: CASMREVTLGSYNEQFF. The CDR3 DNA is TGTGCCAGCATGAGGGAAGTGACGCTCGGCAGCTACAATGAGCAGTTCTTC.

The rearrangement joins TRBV4-3 to TRBJ1-2; the D gene is possibly TRBD1 (5 bases). The CDR3 loop spans 15 amino acids. V was clipped by 3 bases and J by 3 bases, with 14 bases between them. Germline V CDR1 and CDR2: LGHNA, YSLEER. This CDR3 reads CASSHRTGVDYGYTF. CDR3 bases: TGCGCCAGCAGCCACCGGACGGGGGTCGACTATGGCTACACCTTC.

This clone was picked up a small number of times. The chain couples TRBV28 to TRBJ2-1; 10 nucleotides line up with TRBD2. The V segment lost 7 bases and the J segment 9 bases; nucleotides outside the gene matches: 12. Germline V gene data show CDR1 as MDHEN and CDR2 as SYDVKM. The CDR3 loop spans 15 amino acids. As DNA, the CDR3 is TGTGCCAGCAACCTCCTAGCGGGAGACGGCGGTGAGCAGTTCTTC. This codes for CASNLLAGDGGEQFF.

The chain uses TRBV6-1 and TRBJ2-5; TRBD2 agrees at 7 bases. Trimming cost V 7 bases and J 5 bases; bases outside gene matches: 13. This CDR3 is built from 15 residues. The germline CDR1 and CDR2 sequences are MNHNS and SASEGT. CDR3 bases: TGTGCCAGCACCGTAGGGCGGGGGATGGAGGAGACCCAGTACTTC. Translating gives CASTVGRGMEETQYF.

V gene TRBV7-8 combines with J gene TRBJ2-5; no reliable D call. V was clipped by 0 bases and J by 3 bases, with 5 bases between them. This CDR3 spans 13 amino acids. CDR1 is SGHVS and CDR2 is FQNEAQ in the germline V gene. This CDR3 is CASSLAHKETQYF. The DNA of the CDR3 is TGTGCCAGCAGCTTAGCTCACAAAGAGACCCAGTACTTC.

This clone was seen a few times. This sequence joins TRBV6-1 and TRBJ2-2; no clear D gene. The V gene lost 2 bases and the J gene lost 0 bases, with 7 bases spanning the gap. The CDR3 totals 15 residues. Germline CDR1 reads MNHNS; CDR2 reads SASEGT. This chain's CDR3 is CASSEIQPNTGELFF. For the CDR3, the DNA is TGTGCCAGCAGTGAAATACAGCCGAACACCGGGGAGCTGTTTTTT.

The rearrangement uses TRBV19 and TRBJ2-3; possibly TRBD1 for D (5 bases). CDR3 length: 14 amino acids. In germline, CDR1 is LNHDA, CDR2 SQIVND (reference sequence). Trimming pared 6 bases from V and 6 bases from J, leaving 16 bases between. CDR3 sequence (DNA): TGTGCCAGTAGGTTAGAACTCGCAGGGGATACGCAGTATTTT. As protein: CASRLELAGDTQYF.

The V and J genes are TRBV5-1 and TRBJ2-1; 9 bases match TRBD1. Germline lookup yields CDR1 SGHRS and CDR2 YFSETQ. The V segment lost 8 bases and the J segment 9 bases; nucleotides outside the gene matches: 6. The CDR3 runs to 12 residues. For the CDR3, the DNA is TGCGCCAGTACGACAGGGGGAGTTGAGCAGTTCTTC. Protein product: CASTTGGVEQFF.